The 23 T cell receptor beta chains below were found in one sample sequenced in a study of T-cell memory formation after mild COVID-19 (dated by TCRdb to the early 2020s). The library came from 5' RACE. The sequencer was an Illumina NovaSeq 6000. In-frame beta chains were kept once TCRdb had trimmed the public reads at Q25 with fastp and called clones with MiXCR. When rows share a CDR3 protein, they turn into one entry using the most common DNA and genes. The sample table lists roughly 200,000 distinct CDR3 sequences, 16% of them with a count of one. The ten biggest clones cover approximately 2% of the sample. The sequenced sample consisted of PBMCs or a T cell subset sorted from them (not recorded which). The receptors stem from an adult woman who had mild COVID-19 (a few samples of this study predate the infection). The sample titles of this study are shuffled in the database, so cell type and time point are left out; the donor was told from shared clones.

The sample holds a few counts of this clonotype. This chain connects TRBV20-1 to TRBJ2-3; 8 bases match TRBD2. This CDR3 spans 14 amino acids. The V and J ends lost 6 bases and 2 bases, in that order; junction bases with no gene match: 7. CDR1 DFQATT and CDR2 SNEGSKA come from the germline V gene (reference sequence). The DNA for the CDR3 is TGCAGTGCCCGTGGACTAGCCTACACAGATACGCAGTATTTT. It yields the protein CSARGLAYTDTQYF.

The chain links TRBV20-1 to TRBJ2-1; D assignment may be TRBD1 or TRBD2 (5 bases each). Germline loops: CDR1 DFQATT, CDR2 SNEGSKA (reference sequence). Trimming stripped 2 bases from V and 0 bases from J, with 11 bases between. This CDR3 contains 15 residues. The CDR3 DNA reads TGCAGTGCTAGAAAGGAGAGGGGCTCCTACAATGAGCAGTTCTTC. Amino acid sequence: CSARKERGSYNEQFF.

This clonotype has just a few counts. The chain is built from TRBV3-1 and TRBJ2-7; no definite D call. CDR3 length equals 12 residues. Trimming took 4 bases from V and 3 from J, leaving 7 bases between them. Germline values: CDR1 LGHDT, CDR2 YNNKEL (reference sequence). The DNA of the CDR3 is TGTGCCAGCAGCCCGGTCGGCTACGAGCAGTACTTC. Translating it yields CASSPVGYEQYF.

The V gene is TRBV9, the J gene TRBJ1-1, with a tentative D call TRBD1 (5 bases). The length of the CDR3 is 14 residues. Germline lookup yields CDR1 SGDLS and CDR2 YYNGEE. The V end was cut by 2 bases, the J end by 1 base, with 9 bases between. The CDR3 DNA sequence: TGTGCCAGCAGCGTGAGGGGCGCGAACACTGAAGCTTTCTTT. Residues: CASSVRGANTEAFF.

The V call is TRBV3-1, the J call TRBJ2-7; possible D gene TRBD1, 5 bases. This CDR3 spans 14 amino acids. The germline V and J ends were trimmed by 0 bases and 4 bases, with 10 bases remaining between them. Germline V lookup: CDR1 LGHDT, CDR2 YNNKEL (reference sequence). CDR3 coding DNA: TGTGCCAGCAGCCAAGAGTTGACAGTATACGAGCAGTACTTC. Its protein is CASSQELTVYEQYF.

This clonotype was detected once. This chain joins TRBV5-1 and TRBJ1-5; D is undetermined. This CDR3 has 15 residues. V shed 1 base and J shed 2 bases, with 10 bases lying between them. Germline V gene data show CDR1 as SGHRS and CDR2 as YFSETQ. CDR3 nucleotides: TGCGCCAGCAGCTTGACGCCAATCGGCAATCAGCCCCAGCATTTT. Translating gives CASSLTPIGNQPQHF. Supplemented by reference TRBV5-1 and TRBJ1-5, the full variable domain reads KAGVTQTPRYLIKTRGQQVTLSCSPISGHRSVSWYQQTPGQGLQFLFEYFSETQRNKGNFPGRFSGRQFSNSRSEMNVSTLELGDSALYLCASSLTPIGNQPQHFGDGTRLSIL.

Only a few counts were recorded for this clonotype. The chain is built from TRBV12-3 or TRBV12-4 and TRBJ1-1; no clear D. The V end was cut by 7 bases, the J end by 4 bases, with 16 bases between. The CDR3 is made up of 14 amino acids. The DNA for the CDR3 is TGTGCCAGCATCATCCCCGGACGGACCACTGAAGCTTTCTTT. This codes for CASIIPGRTTEAFF.

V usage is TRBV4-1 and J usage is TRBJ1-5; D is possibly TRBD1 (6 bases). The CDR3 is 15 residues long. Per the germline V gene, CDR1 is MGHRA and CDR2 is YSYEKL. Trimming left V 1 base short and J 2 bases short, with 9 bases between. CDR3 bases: TGCGCCAGCAGCCAAGCCCCAGGGGGCAATCAGCCCCAGCATTTT. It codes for CASSQAPGGNQPQHF.

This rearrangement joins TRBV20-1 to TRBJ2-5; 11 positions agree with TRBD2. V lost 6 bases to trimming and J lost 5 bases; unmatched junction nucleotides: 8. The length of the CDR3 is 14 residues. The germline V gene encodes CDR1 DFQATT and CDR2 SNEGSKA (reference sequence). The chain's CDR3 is CSANPSGRRETQYF. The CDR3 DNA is TGCAGTGCAAACCCTAGCGGGAGGCGGGAGACCCAGTACTTC.

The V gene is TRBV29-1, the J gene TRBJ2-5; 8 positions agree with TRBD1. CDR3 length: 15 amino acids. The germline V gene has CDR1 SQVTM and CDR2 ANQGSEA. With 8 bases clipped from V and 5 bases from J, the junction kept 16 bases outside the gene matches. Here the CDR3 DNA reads TGCAGCTCCCTTATGGGGTCAGGACAGGGTGAGACCCAGTACTTC. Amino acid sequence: CSSLMGSGQGETQYF. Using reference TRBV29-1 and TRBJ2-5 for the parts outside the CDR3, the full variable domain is SAVISQKPSRDICQRGTSLTIQCQVDSQVTMMFWYRQQPGQSLTLIATANQGSEATYESGFVIDKFPISRPNLTFSTLTVSNMSPEDSSIYLCSSLMGSGQGETQYFGPGTRLLVL.

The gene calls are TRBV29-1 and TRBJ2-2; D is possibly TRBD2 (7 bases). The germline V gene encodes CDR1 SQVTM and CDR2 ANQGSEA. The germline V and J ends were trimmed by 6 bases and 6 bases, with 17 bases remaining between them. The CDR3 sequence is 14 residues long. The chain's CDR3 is CSVNWGGPAGELFF. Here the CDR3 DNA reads TGCAGCGTCAATTGGGGGGGCCCAGCCGGGGAGCTGTTTTTT.

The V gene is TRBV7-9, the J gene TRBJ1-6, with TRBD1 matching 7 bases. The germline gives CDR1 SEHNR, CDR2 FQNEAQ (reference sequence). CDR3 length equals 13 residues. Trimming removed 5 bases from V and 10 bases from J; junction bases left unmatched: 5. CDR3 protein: CASSLGQASPLHF. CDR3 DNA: TGTGCCAGCAGCCTTGGACAGGCGTCACCCCTCCACTTT. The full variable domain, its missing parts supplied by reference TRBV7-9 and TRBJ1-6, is DTGVSQNPRHKITKRGQNVTFRCDPISEHNRLYWYRQTLGQGPEFLTYFQNEAQLEKSRLLSDRFSAERPKGSFSTLEIQRTEQGDSAMYLCASSLGQASPLHFGNGTRLTVT.

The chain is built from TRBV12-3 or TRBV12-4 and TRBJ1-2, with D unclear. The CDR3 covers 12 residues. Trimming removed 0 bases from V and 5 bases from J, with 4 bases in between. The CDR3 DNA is TGTGCCAGCAGTTTAGCCGGTTATGGCTACACCTTC. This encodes CASSLAGYGYTF.

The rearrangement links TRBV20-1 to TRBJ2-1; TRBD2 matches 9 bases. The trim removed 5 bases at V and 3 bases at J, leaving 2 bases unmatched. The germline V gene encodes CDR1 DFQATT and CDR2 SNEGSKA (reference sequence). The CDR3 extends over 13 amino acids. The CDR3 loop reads CSAASGVYNEQFF. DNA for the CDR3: TGCAGTGCTGCTAGCGGGGTCTACAATGAGCAGTTCTTC.

The CDR3 is CASSRQRLWNSPLHF. CDR3 in DNA: TGTGCCAGCAGCCGACAGCGCCTTTGGAATTCACCCCTCCACTTT. The gene calls are TRBV3-1 and TRBJ1-6; tentatively, D is TRBD1 (5 bases). V shed 4 bases and J shed 7 bases, with 14 bases lying between them. The length of the CDR3 is 15 residues. Germline V gene sequence: CDR1 LGHDT, CDR2 YNNKEL (reference sequence). The full variable domain, rest sourced from reference TRBV3-1 and TRBJ1-6, is DTAVSQTPKYLVTQMGNDKSIKCEQNLGHDTMYWYKQDSKKFLKIMFSYNNKELIINETVPNRFSPKSPDKAHLNLHINSLELGDSAVYFCASSRQRLWNSPLHFGNGTRLTVT.

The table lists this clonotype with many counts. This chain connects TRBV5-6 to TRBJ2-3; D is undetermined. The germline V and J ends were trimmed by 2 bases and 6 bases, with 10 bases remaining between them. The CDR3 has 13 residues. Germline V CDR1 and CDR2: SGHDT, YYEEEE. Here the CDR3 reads CASSFGEGDTQYF. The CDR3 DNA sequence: TGTGCCAGCAGCTTTGGGGAAGGGGATACGCAGTATTTT.

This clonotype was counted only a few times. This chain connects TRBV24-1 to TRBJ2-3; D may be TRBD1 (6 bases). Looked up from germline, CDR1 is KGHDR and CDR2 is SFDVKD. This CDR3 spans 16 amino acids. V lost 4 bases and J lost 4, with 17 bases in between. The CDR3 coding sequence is TGTGCCACCAGTGACCTAAGGGGGAAGAAAGCAGATACGCAGTATTTT. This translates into CATSDLRGKKADTQYF.

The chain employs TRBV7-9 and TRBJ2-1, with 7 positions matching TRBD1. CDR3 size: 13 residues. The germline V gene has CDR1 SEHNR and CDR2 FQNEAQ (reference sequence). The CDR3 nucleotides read TGTGTCAACAGGGGCGACTCCTACAATGAGCAGTTCTTC. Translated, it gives CVNRGDSYNEQFF. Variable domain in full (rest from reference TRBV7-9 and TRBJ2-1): DTGVSQNPRHKITKRGQNVTFRCDPISEHNRLYWYRQTLGQGPEFLTYFQNEAQLEKSRLLSDRFSAERPKGSFSTLEIQRTEQGDSAMYLCVNRGDSYNEQFFGPGTRLTVL.

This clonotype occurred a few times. The CDR3 nucleotides read TGTGCCAGCAGCGTAGGAAGAGCCCCCACCGGGGAGCTGTTTTTT. Protein sequence: CASSVGRAPTGELFF. V and J are TRBV9 and TRBJ2-2; no clear D gene. Deletions cut 0 bases from V and 4 bases from J, with 10 bases between. CDR3 size: 15 residues. Germline CDR1 reads SGDLS; CDR2 reads YYNGEE.

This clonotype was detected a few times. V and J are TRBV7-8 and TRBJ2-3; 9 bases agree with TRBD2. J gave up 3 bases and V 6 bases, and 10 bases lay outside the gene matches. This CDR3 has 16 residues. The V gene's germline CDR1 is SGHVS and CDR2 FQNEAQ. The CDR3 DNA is TGTGCCAGCAGTCCAGCTGGCGGGGGGGGTACAGATACGCAGTATTTT. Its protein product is CASSPAGGGGTDTQYF.

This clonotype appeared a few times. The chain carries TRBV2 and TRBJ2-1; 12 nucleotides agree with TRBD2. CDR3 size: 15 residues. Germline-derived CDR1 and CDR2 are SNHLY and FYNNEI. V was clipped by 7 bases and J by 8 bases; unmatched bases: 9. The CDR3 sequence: CASTRLAGVRDEQFF. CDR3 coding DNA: TGTGCCAGCACGAGACTAGCGGGAGTTAGAGATGAGCAGTTCTTC.

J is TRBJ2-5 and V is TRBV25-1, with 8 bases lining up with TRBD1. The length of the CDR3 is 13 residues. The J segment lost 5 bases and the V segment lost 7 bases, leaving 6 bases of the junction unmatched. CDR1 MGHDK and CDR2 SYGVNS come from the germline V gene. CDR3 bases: TGTGCCAGCACTCCAGGGGGCCGCGAGACCCAGTACTTC. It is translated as CASTPGGRETQYF.

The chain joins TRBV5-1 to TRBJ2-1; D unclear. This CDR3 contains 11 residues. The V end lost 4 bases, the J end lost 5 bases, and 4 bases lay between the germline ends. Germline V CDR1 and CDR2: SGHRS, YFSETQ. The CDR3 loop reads CASSAHNEQFF. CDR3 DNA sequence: TGCGCCAGCAGCGCCCACAATGAGCAGTTCTTC.